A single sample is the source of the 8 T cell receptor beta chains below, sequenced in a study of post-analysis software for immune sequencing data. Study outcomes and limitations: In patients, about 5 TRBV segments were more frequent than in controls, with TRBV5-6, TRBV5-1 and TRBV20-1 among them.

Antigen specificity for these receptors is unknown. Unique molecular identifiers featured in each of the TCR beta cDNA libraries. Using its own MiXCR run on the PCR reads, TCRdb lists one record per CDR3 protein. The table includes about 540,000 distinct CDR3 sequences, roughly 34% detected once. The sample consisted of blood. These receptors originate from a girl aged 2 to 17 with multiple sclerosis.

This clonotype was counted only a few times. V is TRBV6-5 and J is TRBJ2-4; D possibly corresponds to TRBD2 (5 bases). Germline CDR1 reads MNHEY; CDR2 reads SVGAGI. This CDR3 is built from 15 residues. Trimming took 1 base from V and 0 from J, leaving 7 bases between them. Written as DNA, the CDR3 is TGTGCCAGCAGTTACTTCGGGGAAGCCAAAAACATTCAGTACTTC. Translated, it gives CASSYFGEAKNIQYF.

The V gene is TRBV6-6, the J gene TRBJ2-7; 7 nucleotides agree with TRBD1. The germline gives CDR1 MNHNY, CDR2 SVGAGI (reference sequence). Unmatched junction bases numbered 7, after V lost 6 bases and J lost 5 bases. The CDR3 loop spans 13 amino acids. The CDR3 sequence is CASSATGSHEQYF. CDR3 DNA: TGTGCCAGCAGCGCGACAGGGTCCCACGAGCAGTACTTC.

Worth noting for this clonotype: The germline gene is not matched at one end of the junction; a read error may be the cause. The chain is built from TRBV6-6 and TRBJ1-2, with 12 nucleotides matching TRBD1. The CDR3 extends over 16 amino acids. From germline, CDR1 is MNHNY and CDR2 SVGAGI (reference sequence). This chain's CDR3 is CAGSYTSGTGGNGYTF. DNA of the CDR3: TGTGCCGGCAGTTACACTTCCGGGACAGGGGGCAATGGCTACACCTTC.

CDR3 sequence: CATKRSRGGEKLFF. CDR3 DNA: TGTGCCACCAAAAGGTCCAGGGGAGGCGAAAAACTGTTTTTT. The chain has TRBV12-3 or TRBV12-4 and TRBJ1-4; possibly TRBD1 for D (6 bases). Trimming left V 10 bases short and J 8 bases short, with 20 bases between. This CDR3 is 14 amino acids long.

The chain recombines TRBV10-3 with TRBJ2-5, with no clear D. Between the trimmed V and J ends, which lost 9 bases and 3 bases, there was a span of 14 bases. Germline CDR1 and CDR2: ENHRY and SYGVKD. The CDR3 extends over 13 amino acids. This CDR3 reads CAIRGENEETQYF. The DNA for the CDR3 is TGTGCCATTAGAGGCGAGAATGAAGAGACCCAGTACTTC.

Here the CDR3 DNA reads TGCAGTGCTTGGACATATGGAGACCCAGATACGCAGTATTTT. Translating it yields CSAWTYGDPDTQYF. V and J are TRBV20-1 and TRBJ2-3; D might be TRBD1 (5 bases). Germline V gene data show CDR1 as DFQATT and CDR2 as SNEGSKA (reference sequence). CDR3 length equals 14 residues. V lost 5 bases and J lost 4, with 16 bases in between.

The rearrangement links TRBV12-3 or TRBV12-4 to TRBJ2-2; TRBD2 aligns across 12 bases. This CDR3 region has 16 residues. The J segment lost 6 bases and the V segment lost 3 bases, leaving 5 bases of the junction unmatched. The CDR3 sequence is CASSFGLAGIAGELFF. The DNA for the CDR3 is TGTGCCAGCAGTTTTGGACTAGCGGGGATCGCCGGGGAGCTGTTTTTT.

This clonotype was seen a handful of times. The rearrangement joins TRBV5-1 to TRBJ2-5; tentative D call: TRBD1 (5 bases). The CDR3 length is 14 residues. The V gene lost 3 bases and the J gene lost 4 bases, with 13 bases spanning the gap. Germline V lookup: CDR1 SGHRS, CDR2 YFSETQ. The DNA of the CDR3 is TGCGCCAGCAGCTCTGACGGACATCTAGAGACCCAGTACTTC. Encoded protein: CASSSDGHLETQYF.